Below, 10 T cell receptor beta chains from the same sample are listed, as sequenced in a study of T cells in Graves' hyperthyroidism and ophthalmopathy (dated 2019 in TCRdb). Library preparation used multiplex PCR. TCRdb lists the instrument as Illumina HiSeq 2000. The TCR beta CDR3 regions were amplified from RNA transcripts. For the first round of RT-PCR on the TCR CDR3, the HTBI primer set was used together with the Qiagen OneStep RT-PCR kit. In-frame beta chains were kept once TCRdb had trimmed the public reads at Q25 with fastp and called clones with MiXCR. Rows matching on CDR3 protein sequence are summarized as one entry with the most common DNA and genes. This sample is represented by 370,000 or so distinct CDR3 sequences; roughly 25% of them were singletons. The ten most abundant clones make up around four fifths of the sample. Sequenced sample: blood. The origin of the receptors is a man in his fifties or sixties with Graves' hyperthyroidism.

The CDR3 DNA reads as TGCGCCAGCAGCGTGGAGACTAGCGGGAGGGGGAACGAGCAGTACTTC. Translation gives CASSVETSGRGNEQYF. The V gene is TRBV5-1, the J gene TRBJ2-7, with 14 bases lining up with TRBD2. Trimming took 4 bases from V and 5 from J; bases not matched to a gene: 8. Per germline, CDR1 SGHRS and CDR2 YFSETQ. The CDR3 runs 16 residues. Looking up the rest from reference TRBV5-1 and TRBJ2-7 gives the full variable domain: KAGVTQTPRYLIKTRGQQVTLSCSPISGHRSVSWYQQTPGQGLQFLFEYFSETQRNKGNFPGRFSGRQFSNSRSEMNVSTLELGDSALYLCASSVETSGRGNEQYFGPGTRLTVT.

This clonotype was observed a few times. This CDR3 is CATSGTDYGYTF. CDR3 nucleotides: TGTGCCACCAGTGGGACAGACTATGGCTACACCTTC. The J gene is TRBJ1-2, the V gene TRBV24-1; tentatively, D is TRBD1 (6 bases). Per germline, CDR1 KGHDR and CDR2 SFDVKD. The CDR3 extends over 12 amino acids. The V end was cut by 5 bases, the J end by 3 bases, with 6 bases between.

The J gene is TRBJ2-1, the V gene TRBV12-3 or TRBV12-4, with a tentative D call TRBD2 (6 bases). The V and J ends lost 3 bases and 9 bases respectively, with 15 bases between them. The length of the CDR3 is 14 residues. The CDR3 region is CASSLAGLLREQFF. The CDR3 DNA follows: TGTGCCAGCAGTTTGGCGGGACTTCTTCGTGAGCAGTTCTTC.

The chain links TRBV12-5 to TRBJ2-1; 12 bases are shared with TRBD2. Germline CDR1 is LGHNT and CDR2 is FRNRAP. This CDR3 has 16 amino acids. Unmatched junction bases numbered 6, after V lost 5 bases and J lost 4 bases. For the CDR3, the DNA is TGTGCTAGTGGTCCGCGACTAGCGGGAGTATACAATGAGCAGTTCTTC. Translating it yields CASGPRLAGVYNEQFF.

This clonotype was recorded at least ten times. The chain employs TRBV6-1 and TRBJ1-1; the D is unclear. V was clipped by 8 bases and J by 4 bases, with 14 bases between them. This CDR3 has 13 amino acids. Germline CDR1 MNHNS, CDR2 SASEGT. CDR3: CASVTDLITEAFF. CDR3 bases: TGTGCCAGCGTAACGGATCTAATCACTGAAGCTTTCTTT.

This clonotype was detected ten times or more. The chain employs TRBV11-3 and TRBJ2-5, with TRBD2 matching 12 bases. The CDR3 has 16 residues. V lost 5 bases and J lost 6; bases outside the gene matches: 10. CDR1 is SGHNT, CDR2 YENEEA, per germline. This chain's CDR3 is CASSPRASGRGKTQYF. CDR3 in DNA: TGTGCCAGCAGCCCGAGGGCTAGCGGGAGGGGAAAGACCCAGTACTTC.

CDR3 amino acids: CASSFRAGGETQYF. CDR3 sequence (DNA): TGTGCCAGCAGCTTTAGGGCCGGGGGGGAGACCCAGTACTTC. J is TRBJ2-5 and V is TRBV5-8, with 7 bases that match TRBD2. This CDR3 spans 14 amino acids. From germline, CDR1 is SGHTS and CDR2 YDEGEE. The trim removed 2 bases at V and 5 bases at J, leaving 6 bases unmatched. Drawing the rest from reference TRBV5-8 and TRBJ2-5, the complete variable domain is EAGVTQSPTHLIKTRGQQATLRCSPISGHTSVYWYQQALGLGLQFLLWYDEGEERNRGNFPPRFSGRQFPNYSSELNVNALELEDSALYLCASSFRAGGETQYFGPGTRLLVL.

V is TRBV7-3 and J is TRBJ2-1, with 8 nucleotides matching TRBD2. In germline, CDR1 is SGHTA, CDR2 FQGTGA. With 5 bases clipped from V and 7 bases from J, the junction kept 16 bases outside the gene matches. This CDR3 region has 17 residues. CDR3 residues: CASSQEKFGRAANEQFF. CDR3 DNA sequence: TGTGCCAGCAGCCAAGAGAAGTTCGGGAGGGCCGCGAATGAGCAGTTCTTC. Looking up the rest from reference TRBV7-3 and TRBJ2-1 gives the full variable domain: GAGVSQTPSNKVTEKGKYVELRCDPISGHTALYWYRQSLGQGPEFLIYFQGTGAADDSGLPNDRFFAVRPEGSVSTLKIQRTERGDSAVYLCASSQEKFGRAANEQFFGPGTRLTVL.

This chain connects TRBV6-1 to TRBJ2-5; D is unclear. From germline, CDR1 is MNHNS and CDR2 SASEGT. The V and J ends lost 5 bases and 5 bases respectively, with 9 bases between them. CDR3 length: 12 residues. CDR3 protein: CASSPSTETQYF. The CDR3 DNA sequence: TGTGCCAGCAGTCCCTCGACTGAGACCCAGTACTTC.

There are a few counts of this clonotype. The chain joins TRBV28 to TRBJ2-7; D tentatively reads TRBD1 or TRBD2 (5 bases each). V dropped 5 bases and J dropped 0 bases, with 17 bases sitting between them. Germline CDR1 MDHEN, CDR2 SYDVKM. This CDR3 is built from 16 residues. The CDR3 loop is CASSPPNWGSSYEQYF. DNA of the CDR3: TGTGCCAGCAGTCCACCCAACTGGGGGAGCTCCTACGAGCAGTACTTC.